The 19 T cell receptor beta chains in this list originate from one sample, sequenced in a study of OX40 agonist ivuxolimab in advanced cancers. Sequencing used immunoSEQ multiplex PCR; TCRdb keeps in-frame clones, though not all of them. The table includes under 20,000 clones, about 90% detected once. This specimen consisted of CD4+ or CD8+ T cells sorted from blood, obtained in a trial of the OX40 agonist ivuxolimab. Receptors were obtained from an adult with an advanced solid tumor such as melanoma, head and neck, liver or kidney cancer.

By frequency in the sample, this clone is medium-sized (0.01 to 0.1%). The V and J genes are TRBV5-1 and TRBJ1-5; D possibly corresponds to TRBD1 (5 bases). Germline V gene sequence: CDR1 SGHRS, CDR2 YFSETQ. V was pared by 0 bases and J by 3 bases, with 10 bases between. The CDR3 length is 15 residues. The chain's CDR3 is CASSLDGAVNQPQHF. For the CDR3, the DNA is TGCGCCAGCAGCTTGGACGGGGCAGTCAATCAGCCCCAGCATTTT.

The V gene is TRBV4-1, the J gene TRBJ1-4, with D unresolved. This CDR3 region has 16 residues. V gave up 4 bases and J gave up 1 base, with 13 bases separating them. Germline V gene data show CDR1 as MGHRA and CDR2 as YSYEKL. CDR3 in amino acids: CASSLVRGGTNEKLFF. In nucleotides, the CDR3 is TGCGCCAGCAGCCTCGTACGGGGAGGAACTAATGAAAAACTGTTTTTT.

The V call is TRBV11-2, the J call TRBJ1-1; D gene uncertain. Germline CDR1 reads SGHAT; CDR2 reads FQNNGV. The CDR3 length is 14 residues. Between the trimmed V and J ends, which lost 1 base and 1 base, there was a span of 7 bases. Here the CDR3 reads CASSLVRTNTEAFF. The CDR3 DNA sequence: TGTGCCAGCAGCTTAGTTCGGACGAACACTGAAGCTTTCTTT. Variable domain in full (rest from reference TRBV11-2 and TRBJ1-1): EAGVAQSPRYKIIEKRQSVAFWCNPISGHATLYWYQQILGQGPKLLIQFQNNGVVDDSQLPKDRFSAERLKGVDSTLKIQPAKLEDSAVYLCASSLVRTNTEAFFGQGTRLTVV.

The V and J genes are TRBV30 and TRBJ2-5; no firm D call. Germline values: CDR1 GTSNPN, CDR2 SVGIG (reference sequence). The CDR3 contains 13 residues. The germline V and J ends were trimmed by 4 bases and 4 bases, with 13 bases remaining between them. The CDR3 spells CAWTPVPLETQYF. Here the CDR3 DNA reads TGTGCCTGGACCCCGGTCCCCTTAGAGACCCAGTACTTC.

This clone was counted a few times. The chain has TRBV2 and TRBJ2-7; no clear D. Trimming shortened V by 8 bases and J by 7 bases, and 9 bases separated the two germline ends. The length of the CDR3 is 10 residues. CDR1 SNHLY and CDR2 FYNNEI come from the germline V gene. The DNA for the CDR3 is TGTGCCAGCTTGAATGGGGAGCAGTACTTC. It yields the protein CASLNGEQYF.

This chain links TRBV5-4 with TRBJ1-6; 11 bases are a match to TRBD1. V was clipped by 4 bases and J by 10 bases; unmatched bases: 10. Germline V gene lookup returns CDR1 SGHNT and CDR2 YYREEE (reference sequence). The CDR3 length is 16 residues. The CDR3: CASSPGQGVILSPLHF. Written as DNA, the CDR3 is TGTGCCAGCAGCCCGGGACAGGGGGTAATCTTGTCACCCCTCCACTTT.

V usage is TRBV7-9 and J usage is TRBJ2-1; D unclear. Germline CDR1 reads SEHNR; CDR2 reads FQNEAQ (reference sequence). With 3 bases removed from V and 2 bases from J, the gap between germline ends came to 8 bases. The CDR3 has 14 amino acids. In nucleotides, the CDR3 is TGTGCCAGCAGCTTCGTGAGAGCCTACAATGAGCAGTTCTTC. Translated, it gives CASSFVRAYNEQFF.

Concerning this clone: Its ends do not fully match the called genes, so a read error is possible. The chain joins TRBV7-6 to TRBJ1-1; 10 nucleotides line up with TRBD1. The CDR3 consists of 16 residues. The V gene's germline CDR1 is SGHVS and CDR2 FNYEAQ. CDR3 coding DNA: TGTGCCAGCAGCGCAAACCCGGGACAGGGGAACTCTGAAGCTTTCTTT. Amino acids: CASSANPGQGNSEAFF.

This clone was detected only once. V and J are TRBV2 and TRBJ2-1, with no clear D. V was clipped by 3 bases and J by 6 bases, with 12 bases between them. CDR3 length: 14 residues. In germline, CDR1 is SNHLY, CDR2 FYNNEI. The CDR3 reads CASSDQLSANEQFF. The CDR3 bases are TGTGCCAGCAGTGACCAACTTTCAGCCAATGAGCAGTTCTTC.

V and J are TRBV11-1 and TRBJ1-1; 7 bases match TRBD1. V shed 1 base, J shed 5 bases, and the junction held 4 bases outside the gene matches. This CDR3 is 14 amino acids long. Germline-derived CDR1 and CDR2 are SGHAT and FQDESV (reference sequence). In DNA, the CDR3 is TGTGCCAGCAGCTTAGTGGCAGGGGGGACTGAAGCTTTCTTT. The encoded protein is CASSLVAGGTEAFF.

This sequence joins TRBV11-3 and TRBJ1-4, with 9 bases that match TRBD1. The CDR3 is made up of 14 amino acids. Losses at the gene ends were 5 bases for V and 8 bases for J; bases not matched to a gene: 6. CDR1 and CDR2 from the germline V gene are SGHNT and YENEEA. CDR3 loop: CASSPGTGNEKLFF. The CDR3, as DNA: TGTGCCAGCAGCCCCGGGACAGGGAACGAAAAACTGTTTTTT.

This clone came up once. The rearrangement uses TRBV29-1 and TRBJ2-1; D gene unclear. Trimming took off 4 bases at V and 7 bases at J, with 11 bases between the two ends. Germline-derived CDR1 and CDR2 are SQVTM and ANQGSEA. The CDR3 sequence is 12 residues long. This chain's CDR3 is CSVADSRNEQFF. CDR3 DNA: TGCAGCGTTGCGGATTCGAGAAATGAGCAGTTCTTC.

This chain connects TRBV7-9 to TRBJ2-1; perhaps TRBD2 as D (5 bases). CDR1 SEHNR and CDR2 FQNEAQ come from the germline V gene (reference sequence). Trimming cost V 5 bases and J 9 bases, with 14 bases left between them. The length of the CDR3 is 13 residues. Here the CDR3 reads CASSAPGYGEQFF. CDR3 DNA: TGTGCCAGCAGCGCCCCGGGATACGGTGAGCAGTTCTTC.

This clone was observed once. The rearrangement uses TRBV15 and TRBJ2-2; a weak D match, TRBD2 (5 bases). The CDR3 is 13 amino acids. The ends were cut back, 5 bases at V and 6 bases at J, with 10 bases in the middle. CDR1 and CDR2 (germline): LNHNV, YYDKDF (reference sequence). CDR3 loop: CATSLISAGELFF. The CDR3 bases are TGTGCCACCAGCCTAATTAGCGCCGGGGAGCTGTTTTTT. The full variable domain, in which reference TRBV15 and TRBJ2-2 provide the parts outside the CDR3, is DAMVIQNPRYQVTQFGKPVTLSCSQTLNHNVMYWYQQKSSQAPKLLFHYYDKDFNNEADTPDNFQSRRPNTSFCFLDIRSPGLGDTAMYLCATSLISAGELFFGEGSRLTVL.

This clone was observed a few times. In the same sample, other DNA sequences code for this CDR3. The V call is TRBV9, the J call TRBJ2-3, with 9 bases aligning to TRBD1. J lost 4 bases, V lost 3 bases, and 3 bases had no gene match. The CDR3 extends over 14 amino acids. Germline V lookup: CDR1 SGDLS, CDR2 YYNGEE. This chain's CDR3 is CASSAGQGPDTQYF. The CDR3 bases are TGTGCCAGCAGCGCGGGACAGGGTCCAGATACGCAGTATTTT.

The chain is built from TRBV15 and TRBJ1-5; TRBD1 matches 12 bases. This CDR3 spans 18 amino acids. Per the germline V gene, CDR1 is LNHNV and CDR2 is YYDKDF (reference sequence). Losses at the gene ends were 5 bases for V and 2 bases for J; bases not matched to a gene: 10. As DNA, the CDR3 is TGTGCCACCAGCGGCCGGGACAGGGGGCTTGAGGGCAATCAGCCCCAGCATTTT. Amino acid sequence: CATSGRDRGLEGNQPQHF.

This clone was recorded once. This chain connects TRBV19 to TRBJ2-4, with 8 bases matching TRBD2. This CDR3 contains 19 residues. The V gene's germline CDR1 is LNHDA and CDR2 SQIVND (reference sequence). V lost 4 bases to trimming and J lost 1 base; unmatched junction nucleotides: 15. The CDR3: CASSRWGTRGNEAKNIQYF. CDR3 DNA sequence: TGTGCCAGTAGTAGGTGGGGGACTAGAGGTAATGAGGCCAAAAACATTCAGTACTTC.

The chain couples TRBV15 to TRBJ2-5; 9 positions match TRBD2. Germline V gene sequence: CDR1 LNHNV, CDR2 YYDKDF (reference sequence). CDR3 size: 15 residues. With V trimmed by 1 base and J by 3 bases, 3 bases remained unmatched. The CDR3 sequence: CATSRATSGKETQYF. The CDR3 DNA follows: TGTGCCACCAGCAGAGCGACTAGCGGAAAAGAGACCCAGTACTTC.

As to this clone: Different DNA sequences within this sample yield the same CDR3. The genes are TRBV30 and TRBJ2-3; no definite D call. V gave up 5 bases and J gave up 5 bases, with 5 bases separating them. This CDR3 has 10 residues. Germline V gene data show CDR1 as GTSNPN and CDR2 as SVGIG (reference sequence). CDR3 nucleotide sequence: TGTGCCTGGGGTTTAGATACGCAGTATTTT. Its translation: CAWGLDTQYF.